Given below is one T cell receptor (beta chain) in context. The CDR3 is made up of 11 amino acids. Germline lookup yields CDR1 SEHNR and CDR2 FQNEAQ (reference sequence). V trimming: 6 bases; J trimming: 13 bases; junction bases outside the gene matches: 5. The data are from a study of cytomegalovirus exposure and HLA in healthy donors. The PCR used 60 Vbeta and 13 Jbeta primers. Assay: immunoSEQ multiplex PCR; the TCRdb copy retains only in-frame clones and omits some. The listing contains around 53,000 clones. This TCR derives from a male donor in good health and CMV-seropositive. Sequenced sample: PBMCs. The chain uses TRBV7-9 and TRBJ2-1, with 8 nucleotides matching TRBD2. CDR3 residues: CASSRGGLQFF. The CDR3 nucleotides are TGTGCCAGCAGTCGGGGGGGCCTTCAGTTCTTC.